These 20 T cell receptor beta chains were sequenced from one sample in a study of cytomegalovirus exposure and HLA in healthy donors. The PCR had 60 Vbeta and 13 Jbeta primers. Profiled with immunoSEQ multiplex PCR; TCRdb holds only in-frame clones, not every one. The table has approximately 150,000 clones, about four fifths seen once. The specimen was PBMCs. Receptors were obtained from a girl aged 10-17 years in good health and CMV-seropositive.

J is TRBJ2-3 and V is TRBV9; 8 positions agree with TRBD1. Germline values: CDR1 SGDLS, CDR2 YYNGEE. V shed 3 bases and J 0 bases; nucleotides not matched to a gene: 6. This CDR3 spans 16 amino acids. The DNA of the CDR3 is TGTGCCAGCAGCGGACAGGGGCGGGCGAGCACAGATACGCAGTATTTT. As protein: CASSGQGRASTDTQYF.

The chain couples TRBV4-2 to TRBJ1-1; TRBD1 might be the D (5 bases). The germline V and J ends were trimmed by 0 bases and 2 bases, with 16 bases remaining between them. Germline V gene lookup returns CDR1 LGHNA and CDR2 YNFKEQ. This CDR3 contains 17 residues. The chain's CDR3 is CASSQDRSRQSNTEAFF. CDR3 coding DNA: TGTGCCAGCAGCCAAGATCGGTCTAGACAGTCCAACACTGAAGCTTTCTTT.

The rearrangement links TRBV7-9 to TRBJ2-6; D may be TRBD1 (5 bases). V shed 1 base and J shed 0 bases, with 16 bases lying between them. Germline CDR1 is SEHNR and CDR2 is FQNEAQ (reference sequence). The CDR3 loop spans 19 amino acids. CDR3: CASSLDSWGRSSGANVLTF. DNA for the CDR3: TGTGCCAGCAGCTTAGATTCGTGGGGCAGGAGCTCTGGGGCCAACGTCCTGACTTTC.

V gene TRBV6-1 combines with J gene TRBJ2-7; TRBD1 agrees at 9 bases. From germline, CDR1 is MNHNS and CDR2 SASEGT. Losses at the gene ends were 2 bases for V and 5 bases for J; bases not matched to a gene: 10. This CDR3 is built from 16 residues. This chain's CDR3 is CASSERVGTGPDEQYF. CDR3 nucleotide sequence: TGTGCCAGCAGTGAAAGGGTGGGGACAGGGCCGGACGAGCAGTACTTC.

The rearrangement links TRBV7-9 to TRBJ1-2, with a weak D call TRBD1 (5 bases). CDR1 is SEHNR and CDR2 is FQNEAQ in the germline V gene (reference sequence). The germline V and J ends were trimmed by 2 bases and 4 bases, with 11 bases remaining between them. This CDR3 contains 14 residues. The CDR3 protein is CASSLSDMAYGYTF. CDR3 DNA sequence: TGTGCCAGCAGCTTATCGGACATGGCCTATGGCTACACCTTC.

J is TRBJ2-5 and V is TRBV6-5; 7 bases fit TRBD1. The CDR3 is 15 amino acids. Trimming removed 4 bases from V and 1 base from J; junction bases left unmatched: 6. Germline V lookup: CDR1 MNHEY, CDR2 SVGAGI. In nucleotides, the CDR3 is TGTGCCAGCAGTTTACTGGGACAGATCCAAGAGACCCAGTACTTC. It yields the protein CASSLLGQIQETQYF.

The chain is built from TRBV6-1 and TRBJ1-4, with D possibly matching TRBD1 (5 bases). Between the trimmed V and J ends, which lost 6 bases and 8 bases, there was a span of 10 bases. Looked up from germline, CDR1 is MNHNS and CDR2 is SASEGT. The CDR3 consists of 12 residues. The CDR3 region is CASREGREKLFF. DNA of the CDR3: TGTGCCAGCAGGGAGGGGAGGGAAAAACTGTTTTTT.

The rearrangement uses TRBV11-1 and TRBJ2-7, with D perhaps TRBD1 (6 bases). Germline V gives CDR1 SGHAT, CDR2 FQDESV (reference sequence). The CDR3 is made up of 16 amino acids. Trimming removed 1 base at V and 1 base at J, with 14 bases between. The CDR3 DNA is TGTGCCAGCAGCTTAGATGGGTGGACAGCATCCTACGAGCAGTACTTC. Protein product: CASSLDGWTASYEQYF. Looking up the rest from reference TRBV11-1 and TRBJ2-7 gives the full variable domain: EAEVAQSPRYKITEKSQAVAFWCDPISGHATLYWYRQILGQGPELLVQFQDESVVDDSQLPKDRFSAERLKGVDSTLKIQPAELGDSAMYLCASSLDGWTASYEQYFGPGTRLTVT.

The rearrangement links TRBV11-2 to TRBJ1-5, with 12 bases identical to TRBD1. Losses at the gene ends were 1 base for V and 6 bases for J; bases not matched to a gene: 1. The CDR3 runs to 15 residues. The germline V gene has CDR1 SGHAT and CDR2 FQNNGV. In DNA, the CDR3 is TGTGCCAGCAGCTTAGGGGGACAGGGGGCTCAGCCCCAGCATTTT. Its protein product is CASSLGGQGAQPQHF. Complete variable domain (other parts from reference TRBV11-2 and TRBJ1-5): EAGVAQSPRYKIIEKRQSVAFWCNPISGHATLYWYQQILGQGPKLLIQFQNNGVVDDSQLPKDRFSAERLKGVDSTLKIQPAKLEDSAVYLCASSLGGQGAQPQHFGDGTRLSIL.

The CDR3, as DNA: TGCGCCAGCAGCCATTTGGCGCGGGACAGTATCTTGAACACTGAAGCTTTCTTT. Translating it yields CASSHLARDSILNTEAFF. The rearrangement joins TRBV4-1 to TRBJ1-1; 7 nucleotides agree with TRBD1. V lost 3 bases, J lost 0 bases, and 13 bases stayed unmatched. The germline gives CDR1 MGHRA, CDR2 YSYEKL. This CDR3 region has 18 residues.

The V gene is TRBV30, the J gene TRBJ1-1; 12 bases fit TRBD1. CDR3 length: 13 residues. Germline loops: CDR1 GTSNPN, CDR2 SVGIG (reference sequence). Unmatched junction bases numbered 8, after V lost 5 bases and J lost 10 bases. CDR3 protein: CAWAGTGGHGAFF. DNA of the CDR3: TGTGCCTGGGCCGGGACAGGGGGCCATGGAGCTTTCTTT. The full variable domain, with the rest looked up from reference TRBV30 and TRBJ1-1, is SQTIHQWPATLVQPVGSPLSLECTVEGTSNPNLYWYRQAAGRGLQLLFYSVGIGQISSEVPQNLSASRPQDRQFILSSKKLLLSDSGFYLCAWAGTGGHGAFFGQGTRLTVV.

This chain joins TRBV27 and TRBJ2-7, with D possibly matching TRBD1 (6 bases). V was pared by 0 bases and J by 2 bases, with 8 bases between. Germline CDR1 is MNHEY and CDR2 is SMNVEV (reference sequence). The CDR3 is made up of 14 amino acids. CDR3 sequence: CASSLSTGTYEQYF. For the CDR3, the DNA is TGTGCCAGCAGTTTATCAACAGGGACCTACGAGCAGTACTTC.

This clone has just one count. This chain joins TRBV10-2 and TRBJ2-7; 8 bases fit TRBD2. Germline V gives CDR1 WSHSY, CDR2 SAAADI. Unmatched junction bases numbered 8, after V lost 0 bases and J lost 4 bases. The CDR3 totals 16 residues. The chain's CDR3 is CASSESRSGGRYEQYF. The CDR3 region has the DNA TGCGCCAGCAGTGAGTCGCGGAGCGGGGGAAGGTACGAGCAGTACTTC.

The chain combines TRBV11-2 with TRBJ2-1, with a tentative D call TRBD2 (5 bases). The CDR3 has 14 residues. Germline CDR1 SGHAT, CDR2 FQNNGV. V lost 5 bases and J lost 3, with 11 bases in between. This chain's CDR3 is CASSRTRDYNEQFF. The CDR3 region has the DNA TGTGCCAGCAGCCGTACTCGGGACTACAATGAGCAGTTCTTC. The variable domain in full, with the rest retrieved from reference TRBV11-2 and TRBJ2-1, is EAGVAQSPRYKIIEKRQSVAFWCNPISGHATLYWYQQILGQGPKLLIQFQNNGVVDDSQLPKDRFSAERLKGVDSTLKIQPAKLEDSAVYLCASSRTRDYNEQFFGPGTRLTVL.

As concerns this clone: Within the sample, other DNA sequences also encode this same CDR3. The chain carries TRBV5-1 and TRBJ1-1; 7 nucleotides align to TRBD1. CDR1 SGHRS and CDR2 YFSETQ come from the germline V gene. V lost 4 bases, J lost 1 base, and 4 bases stayed unmatched. The CDR3 totals 14 residues. CDR3 region: CASSLGTENTEAFF. The CDR3 region has the DNA TGCGCCAGCAGCCTAGGGACAGAGAACACTGAAGCTTTCTTT.

The rearrangement links TRBV5-8 to TRBJ2-7; D ambiguous. Trimming left V 0 bases short and J 12 bases short, with 19 bases between. This CDR3 is 14 amino acids long. Germline V gene lookup returns CDR1 SGHTS and CDR2 YDEGEE. CDR3 nucleotide sequence: TGTGCCAGCAGCTTGGCTCTGCAGGTGAATGCGTGGTACTTC. Protein product: CASSLALQVNAWYF.

The V call is TRBV25-1, the J call TRBJ1-2; D gene uncertain. Germline lookup yields CDR1 MGHDK and CDR2 SYGVNS. The CDR3 is made up of 12 amino acids. V gave up 1 base and J gave up 2 bases, with 2 bases separating them. CDR3 residues: CASSELNYGYTF. CDR3 in DNA: TGTGCCAGCAGTGAATTAAACTATGGCTACACCTTC.

The V gene is TRBV19, the J gene TRBJ2-5, with D possibly matching TRBD1 (5 bases). The J call is doubtful: the DNA matches TRBJ2-7 better. The CDR3 extends over 15 amino acids. In germline, CDR1 is LNHDA, CDR2 SQIVND (reference sequence). Here the CDR3 reads CASSGYRPSGYEQYF. The CDR3 bases are TGTGCCAGTAGTGGGTACAGGCCCTCTGGGTACGAGCAGTACTTC.

J is TRBJ2-4 and V is TRBV19; 14 nucleotides line up with TRBD2. The CDR3 sequence is 18 residues long. The germline CDR1 and CDR2 sequences are LNHDA and SQIVND (reference sequence). V lost 4 bases to trimming and J lost 6 bases; unmatched junction nucleotides: 11. The CDR3 nucleotides are TGTGCCAGTAGTAAGGGACTAGCGGGGGCCAAGTACTCAAACATTCAGTACTTC. Protein: CASSKGLAGAKYSNIQYF.

The genes are TRBV2 and TRBJ1-1, with a weak D call TRBD1 (5 bases). The CDR3 extends over 14 amino acids. CDR1 and CDR2 (germline): SNHLY, FYNNEI. Trimming cost V 4 bases and J 4 bases, with 13 bases left between them. This CDR3 reads CASSALGEVTEAFF. CDR3 in DNA: TGTGCCAGCAGTGCCCTAGGGGAGGTCACTGAAGCTTTCTTT.